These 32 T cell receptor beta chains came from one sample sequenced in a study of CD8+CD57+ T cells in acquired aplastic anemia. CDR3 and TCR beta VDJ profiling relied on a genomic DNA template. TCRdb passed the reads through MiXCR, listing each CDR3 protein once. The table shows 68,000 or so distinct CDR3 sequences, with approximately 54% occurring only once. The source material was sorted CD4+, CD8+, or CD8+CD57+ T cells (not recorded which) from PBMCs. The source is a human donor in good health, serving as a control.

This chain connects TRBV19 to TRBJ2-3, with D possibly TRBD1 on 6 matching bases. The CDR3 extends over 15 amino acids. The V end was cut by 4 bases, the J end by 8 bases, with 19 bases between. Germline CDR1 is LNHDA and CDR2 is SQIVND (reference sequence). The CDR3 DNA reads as TGTGCCAGTAGTACGGGACACCGACTCGAGGGTACGCAGTATTTT. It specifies CASSTGHRLEGTQYF. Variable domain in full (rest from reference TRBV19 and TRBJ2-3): DGGITQSPKYLFRKEGQNVTLSCEQNLNHDAMYWYRQDPGQGLRLIYYSQIVNDFQKGDIAEGYSVSREKKESFPLTVTSAQKNPTAFYLCASSTGHRLEGTQYFGPGTRLTVL.

The CDR3 region has the DNA TGCAGTGCTAGAGATACGGCTAGGGGATTATATGGCTACACCTTC. It translates to CSARDTARGLYGYTF. The chain couples TRBV20-1 to TRBJ1-2; D perhaps matches TRBD1 (5 bases). Germline V gives CDR1 DFQATT, CDR2 SNEGSKA (reference sequence). V gave up 0 bases and J gave up 5 bases, with 16 bases separating them. This CDR3 has 15 amino acids.

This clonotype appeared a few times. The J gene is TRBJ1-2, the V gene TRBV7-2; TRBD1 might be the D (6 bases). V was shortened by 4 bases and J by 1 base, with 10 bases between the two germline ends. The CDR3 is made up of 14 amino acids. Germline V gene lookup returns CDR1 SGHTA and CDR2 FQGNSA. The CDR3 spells CASSSGHVNYGYTF. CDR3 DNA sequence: TGTGCCAGCAGCTCGGGACATGTTAACTATGGCTACACCTTC.

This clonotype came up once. The CDR3 protein is CASGPSETQYF. The CDR3 bases are TGTGCCAGCGGCCCATCCGAGACCCAGTACTTC. V usage is TRBV7-6 and J usage is TRBJ2-5; D is unclear. Germline CDR1 is SGHVS and CDR2 is FNYEAQ. This CDR3 is 11 amino acids long. Trimming pared 8 bases from V and 5 bases from J, leaving 9 bases between.

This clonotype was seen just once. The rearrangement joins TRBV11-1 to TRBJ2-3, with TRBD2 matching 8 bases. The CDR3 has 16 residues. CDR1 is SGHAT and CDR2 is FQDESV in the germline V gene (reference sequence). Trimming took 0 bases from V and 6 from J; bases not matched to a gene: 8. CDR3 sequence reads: CASSLAVAGFGDTQYF. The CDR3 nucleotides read TGTGCCAGCAGCTTAGCGGTAGCGGGGTTTGGGGATACGCAGTATTTT.

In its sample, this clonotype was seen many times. CDR3 loop: CASSIDPAEIYGYTF. The CDR3 nucleotides read TGTGCCAGTAGTATAGACCCGGCGGAGATCTATGGCTACACCTTC. This sequence joins TRBV19 and TRBJ1-2; D call uncertain. The germline CDR1 and CDR2 sequences are LNHDA and SQIVND (reference sequence). The CDR3 consists of 15 residues. V was shortened by 0 bases and J by 4 bases, with 12 bases between the two germline ends.

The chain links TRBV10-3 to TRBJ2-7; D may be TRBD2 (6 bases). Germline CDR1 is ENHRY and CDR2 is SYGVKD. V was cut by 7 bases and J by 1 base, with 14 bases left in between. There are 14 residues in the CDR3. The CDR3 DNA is TGTGCCATCATGGAGGGAGCTTCGTCCTACGAGCAGTACTTC. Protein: CAIMEGASSYEQYF.

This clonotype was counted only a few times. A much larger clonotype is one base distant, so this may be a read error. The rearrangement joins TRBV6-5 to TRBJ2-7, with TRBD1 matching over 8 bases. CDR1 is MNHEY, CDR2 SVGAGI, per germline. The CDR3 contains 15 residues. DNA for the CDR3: TGTGCCAGCAGTTACGGGACAGGAATCACCTACGAGCAGCACTTC. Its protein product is CASSYGTGITYEQHF.

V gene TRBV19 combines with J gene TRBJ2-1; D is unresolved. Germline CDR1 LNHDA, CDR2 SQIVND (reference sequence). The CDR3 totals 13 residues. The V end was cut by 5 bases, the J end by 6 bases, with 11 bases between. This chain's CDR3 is CASSQVGRNEQFF. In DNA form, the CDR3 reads TGTGCCAGTAGTCAGGTAGGGCGCAATGAGCAGTTCTTC.

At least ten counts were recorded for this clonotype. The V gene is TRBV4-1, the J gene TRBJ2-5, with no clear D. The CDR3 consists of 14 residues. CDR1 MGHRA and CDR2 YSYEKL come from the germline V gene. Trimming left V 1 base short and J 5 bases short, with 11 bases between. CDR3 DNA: TGCGCCAGCAGCCAAGTGCGGTCTCAGGAGACCCAGTACTTC. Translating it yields CASSQVRSQETQYF.

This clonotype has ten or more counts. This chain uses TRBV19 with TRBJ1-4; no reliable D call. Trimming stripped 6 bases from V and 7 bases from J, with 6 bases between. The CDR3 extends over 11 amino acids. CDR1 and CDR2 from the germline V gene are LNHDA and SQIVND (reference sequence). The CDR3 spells CASSNIEKLFF. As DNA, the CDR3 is TGTGCCAGTAGCAACATTGAAAAACTGTTTTTT. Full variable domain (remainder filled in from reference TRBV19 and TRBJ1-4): DGGITQSPKYLFRKEGQNVTLSCEQNLNHDAMYWYRQDPGQGLRLIYYSQIVNDFQKGDIAEGYSVSREKKESFPLTVTSAQKNPTAFYLCASSNIEKLFFGSGTQLSVL.

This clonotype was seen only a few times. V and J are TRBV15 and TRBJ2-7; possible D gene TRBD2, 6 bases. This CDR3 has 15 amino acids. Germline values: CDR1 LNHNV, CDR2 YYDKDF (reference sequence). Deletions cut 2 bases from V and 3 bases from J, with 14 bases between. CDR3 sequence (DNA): TGTGCCACCAGCAGACAGGAGGAGGGGTTCTACGAGCAGTACTTC. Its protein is CATSRQEEGFYEQYF.

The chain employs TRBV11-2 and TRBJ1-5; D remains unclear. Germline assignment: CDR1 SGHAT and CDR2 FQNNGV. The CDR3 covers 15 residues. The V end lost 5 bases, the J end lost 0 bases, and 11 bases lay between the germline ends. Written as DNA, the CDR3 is TGTGCCAGCAGCCCGGACGGGCGTAGCAATCAGCCCCAGCATTTT. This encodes CASSPDGRSNQPQHF.

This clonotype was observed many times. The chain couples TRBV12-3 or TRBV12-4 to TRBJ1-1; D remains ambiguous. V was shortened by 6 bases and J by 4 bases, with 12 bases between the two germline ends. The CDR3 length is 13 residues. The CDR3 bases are TGTGCCAGCAGGGACGGAATTGCCACTGAAGCTTTCTTT. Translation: CASRDGIATEAFF.

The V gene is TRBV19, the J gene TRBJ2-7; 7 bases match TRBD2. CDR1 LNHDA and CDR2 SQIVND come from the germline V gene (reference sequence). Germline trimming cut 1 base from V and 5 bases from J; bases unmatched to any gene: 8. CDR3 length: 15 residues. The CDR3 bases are TGTGCCAGTAGTATAGTGGCGGGGAGGGTAAACGAGCAGTACTTC. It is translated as CASSIVAGRVNEQYF.

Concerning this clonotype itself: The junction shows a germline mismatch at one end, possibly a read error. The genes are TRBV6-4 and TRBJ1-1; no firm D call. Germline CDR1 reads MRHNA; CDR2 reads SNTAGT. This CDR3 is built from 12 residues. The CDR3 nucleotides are TGTGCCAGCAGTTACTCCGGGGAGAAAGCTTTCTTT. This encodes CASSYSGEKAFF.

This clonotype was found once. CDR3 residues: CASSHQGLDYEQYF. The CDR3 nucleotides are TGTGCCAGCAGCCACCAGGGACTAGACTACGAGCAGTACTTC. This sequence joins TRBV4-2 and TRBJ2-7; 8 nucleotides align to TRBD2. CDR1 and CDR2 from the germline V gene are LGHNA and YNFKEQ. V was pared by 3 bases and J by 3 bases, with 4 bases of the junction left unmatched. The CDR3 covers 14 residues.

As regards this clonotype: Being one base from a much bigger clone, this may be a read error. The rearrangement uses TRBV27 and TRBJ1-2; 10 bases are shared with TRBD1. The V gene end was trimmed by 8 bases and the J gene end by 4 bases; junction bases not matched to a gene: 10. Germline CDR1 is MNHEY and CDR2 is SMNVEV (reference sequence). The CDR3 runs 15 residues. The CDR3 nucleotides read TGTGCCAGCGGTTCCGGGACAGGGGTAGGCTATGGCTACACCTTC. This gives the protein CASGSGTGVGYGYTF.

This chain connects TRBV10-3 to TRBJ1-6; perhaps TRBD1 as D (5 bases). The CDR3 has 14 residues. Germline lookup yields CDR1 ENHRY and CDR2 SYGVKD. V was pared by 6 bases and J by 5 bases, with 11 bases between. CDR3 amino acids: CAISPDIDNSPLHF. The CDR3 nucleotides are TGTGCCATCAGCCCGGACATTGATAATTCACCCCTCCACTTT.

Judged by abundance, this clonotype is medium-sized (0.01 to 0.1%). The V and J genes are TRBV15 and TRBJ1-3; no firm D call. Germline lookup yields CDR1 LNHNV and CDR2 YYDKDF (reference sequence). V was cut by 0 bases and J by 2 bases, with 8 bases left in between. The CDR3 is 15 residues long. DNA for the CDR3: TGTGCCACCAGCAGAGATTTTGGGGCTGGAAACACCATATATTTT. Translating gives CATSRDFGAGNTIYF.

This chain's CDR3 is CASSLGTIAYEQYF. In DNA, the CDR3 is TGTGCCAGCAGCTTGGGGACAATAGCCTACGAGCAGTACTTC. The V gene is TRBV5-8, the J gene TRBJ2-7, with D perhaps TRBD1 (5 bases). Trimming stripped 0 bases from V and 2 bases from J, with 9 bases between. The CDR3 runs 14 residues. Germline V gene sequence: CDR1 SGHTS, CDR2 YDEGEE.

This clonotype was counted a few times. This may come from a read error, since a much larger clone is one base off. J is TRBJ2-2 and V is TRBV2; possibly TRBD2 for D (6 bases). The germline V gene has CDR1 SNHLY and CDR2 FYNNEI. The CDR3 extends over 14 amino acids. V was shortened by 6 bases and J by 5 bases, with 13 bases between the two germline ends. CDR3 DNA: TGTGCCAGCAGGCAATCAGGGAGGACCGGGGAGCTGTTTTTT. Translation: CASRQSGRTGELFF.

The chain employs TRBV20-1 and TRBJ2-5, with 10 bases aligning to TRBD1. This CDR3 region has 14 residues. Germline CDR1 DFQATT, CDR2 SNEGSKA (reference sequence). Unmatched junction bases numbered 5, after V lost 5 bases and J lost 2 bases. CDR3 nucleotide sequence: TGCAGTGCTCCCGGGACAGGGGAACAAGAGACCCAGTACTTC. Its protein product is CSAPGTGEQETQYF.

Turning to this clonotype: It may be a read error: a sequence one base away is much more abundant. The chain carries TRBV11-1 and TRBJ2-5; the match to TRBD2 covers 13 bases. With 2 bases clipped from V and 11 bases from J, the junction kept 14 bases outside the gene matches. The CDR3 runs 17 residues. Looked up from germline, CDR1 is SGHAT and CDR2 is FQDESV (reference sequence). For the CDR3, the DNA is TGTGCCAGCAGCTTAATTGGACTAGCGGGGGCTTCCGGTGAGCAGTACTTC. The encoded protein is CASSLIGLAGASGEQYF.

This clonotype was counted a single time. The CDR3, as DNA: TGTGCCAGCAGGGGGACTAGCAGACCTTACGATGAGCAGTTCTTC. The encoded protein is CASRGTSRPYDEQFF. This sequence joins TRBV2 and TRBJ2-1; 9 bases match TRBD2. Per the germline V gene, CDR1 is SNHLY and CDR2 is FYNNEI. The CDR3 spans 15 residues. After removal of 6 bases from V and 8 bases from J, the junction contained 11 bases not matched to a gene. Supplemented by reference TRBV2 and TRBJ2-1, the full variable domain reads EPEVTQTPSHQVTQMGQEVILRCVPISNHLYFYWYRQILGQKVEFLVSFYNNEISEKSEIFDDQFSVERPDGSNFTLKIRSTKLEDSAMYFCASRGTSRPYDEQFFGPGTRLTVL.

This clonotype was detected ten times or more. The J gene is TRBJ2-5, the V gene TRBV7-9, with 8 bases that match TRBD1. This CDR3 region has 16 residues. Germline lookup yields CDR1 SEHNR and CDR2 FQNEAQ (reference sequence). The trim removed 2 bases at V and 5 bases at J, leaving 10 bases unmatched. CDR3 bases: TGTGCCAGCAGCTTAAGATTGTCAGGGGGCCTGGAGACCCAGTACTTC. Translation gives CASSLRLSGGLETQYF.

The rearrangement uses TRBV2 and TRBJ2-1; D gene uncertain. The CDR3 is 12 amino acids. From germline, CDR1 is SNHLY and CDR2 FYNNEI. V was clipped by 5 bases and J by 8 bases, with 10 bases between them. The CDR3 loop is CASSSKMDEQFF. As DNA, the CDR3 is TGTGCCAGCAGTTCCAAAATGGATGAGCAGTTCTTC.

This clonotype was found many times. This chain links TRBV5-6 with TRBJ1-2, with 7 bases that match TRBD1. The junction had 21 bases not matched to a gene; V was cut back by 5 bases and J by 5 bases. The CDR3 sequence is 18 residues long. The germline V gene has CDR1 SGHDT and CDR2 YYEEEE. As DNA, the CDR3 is TGTGCCAGCAGTCGACGCGTAGTTCAGGGGGGCGCTCGATATGGCTACACCTTC. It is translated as CASSRRVVQGGARYGYTF. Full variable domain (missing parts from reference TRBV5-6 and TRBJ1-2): DAGVTQSPTHLIKTRGQQVTLRCSPKSGHDTVSWYQQALGQGPQFIFQYYEEEERQRGNFPDRFSGHQFPNYSSELNVNALLLGDSALYLCASSRRVVQGGARYGYTFGSGTRLTVV.

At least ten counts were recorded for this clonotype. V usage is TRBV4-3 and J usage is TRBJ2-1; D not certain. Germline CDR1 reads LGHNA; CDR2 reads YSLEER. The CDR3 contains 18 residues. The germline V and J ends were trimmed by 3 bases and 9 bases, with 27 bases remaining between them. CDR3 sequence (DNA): TGCGCCAGCAGCCATCCCCCTCTTCCCCCCGGCCCGGGTGGTGAGCAGTTCTTC. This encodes CASSHPPLPPGPGGEQFF.

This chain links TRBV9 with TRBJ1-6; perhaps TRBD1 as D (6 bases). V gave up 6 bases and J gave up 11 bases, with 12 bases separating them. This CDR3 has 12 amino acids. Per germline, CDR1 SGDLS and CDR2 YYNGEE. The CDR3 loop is CASKQGPAPLHF. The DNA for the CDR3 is TGTGCCAGCAAACAGGGACCGGCACCCCTCCACTTT.

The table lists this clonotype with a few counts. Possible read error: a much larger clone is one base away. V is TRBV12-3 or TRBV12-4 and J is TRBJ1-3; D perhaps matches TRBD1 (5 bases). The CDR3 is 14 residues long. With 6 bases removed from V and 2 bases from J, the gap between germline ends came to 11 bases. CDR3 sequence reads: CASRFEQAGNTIYF. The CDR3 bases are TGTGCCAGCAGATTCGAACAGGCTGGAAACACCATATATTTT.

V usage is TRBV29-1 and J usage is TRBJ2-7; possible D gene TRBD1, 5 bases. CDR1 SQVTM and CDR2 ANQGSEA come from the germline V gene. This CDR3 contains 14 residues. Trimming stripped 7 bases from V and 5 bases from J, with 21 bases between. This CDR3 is CSALRQTPANEQYF. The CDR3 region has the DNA TGCAGCGCCCTACGACAGACCCCTGCGAACGAGCAGTACTTC.